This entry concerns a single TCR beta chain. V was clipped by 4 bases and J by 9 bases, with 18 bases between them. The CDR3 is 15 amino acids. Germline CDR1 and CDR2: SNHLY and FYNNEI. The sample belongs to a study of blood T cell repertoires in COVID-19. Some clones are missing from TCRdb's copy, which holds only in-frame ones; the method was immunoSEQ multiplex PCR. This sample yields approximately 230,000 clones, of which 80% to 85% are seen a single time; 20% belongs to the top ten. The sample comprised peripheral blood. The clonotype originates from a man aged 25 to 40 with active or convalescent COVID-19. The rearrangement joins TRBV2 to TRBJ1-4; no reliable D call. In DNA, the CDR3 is TGTGCCAGCAGTGTCGAACTACCCCCTGTGAAAAAACTGTTTTTT. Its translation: CASSVELPPVKKLFF.